These 21 T cell receptor beta chains came from one sample sequenced in a study of neurological immune-mediated disorders. TCRdb processed the 5' RACE reads anew with MiXCR; each CDR3 protein has one entry. The data show about 120,000 distinct CDR3 sequences, 3.2% seen once. The sample consisted of PBMCs. Receptors were obtained from a woman aged 25 to 39 with multiple sclerosis.

This clonotype was seen ten or more times. This chain connects TRBV11-2 to TRBJ2-7; TRBD1 agrees at 7 bases. The V gene end was trimmed by 5 bases and the J gene end by 3 bases; junction bases not matched to a gene: 10. The CDR3 has 15 amino acids. CDR1 and CDR2 from the germline V gene are SGHAT and FQNNGV. The CDR3 is CASSPQTGLNYEQYF. Here the CDR3 DNA reads TGTGCCAGCAGCCCTCAGACAGGGTTAAACTACGAGCAGTACTTC.

The V call is TRBV20-1, the J call TRBJ1-1, with a tentative D call TRBD1 (6 bases). The CDR3 has 14 amino acids. CDR1 is DFQATT, CDR2 SNEGSKA, per germline (reference sequence). V was clipped by 3 bases and J by 4 bases, with 15 bases between them. The CDR3 here is CSARGGSLGTEAFF. CDR3 coding DNA: TGCAGTGCTAGGGGGGGCAGTTTGGGCACTGAAGCTTTCTTT.

Many counts were recorded for this clonotype. The chain combines TRBV12-3 or TRBV12-4 with TRBJ1-2; TRBD1 might be the D (6 bases). The CDR3 runs to 17 residues. Trimming cost V 3 bases and J 4 bases, with 21 bases left between them. CDR3 bases: TGTGCCAGCAGTTTTTACGCGGGGGGCCTTAATGTCTATGGCTACACCTTC. Protein product: CASSFYAGGLNVYGYTF.

This clonotype was counted many times. The chain couples TRBV7-8 to TRBJ1-1; tentatively, D is TRBD1 (5 bases). The germline V gene encodes CDR1 SGHVS and CDR2 FQNEAQ. V gave up 5 bases and J gave up 3 bases, with 16 bases separating them. The CDR3 loop spans 15 amino acids. CDR3 region: CASSQTGRVDTEAFF. CDR3 nucleotide sequence: TGTGCCAGCAGCCAAACTGGCAGGGTGGACACTGAAGCTTTCTTT.

This clonotype was seen ten or more times. The rearrangement joins TRBV20-1 to TRBJ2-7, with D uncertain. Germline values: CDR1 DFQATT, CDR2 SNEGSKA (reference sequence). This CDR3 region has 12 residues. Trimming stripped 3 bases from V and 1 base from J, with 7 bases between. The CDR3 sequence: CSASSNSYEQYF. CDR3 bases: TGCAGTGCTAGTTCAAATTCCTACGAGCAGTACTTC.

This clonotype showed up many times. This rearrangement joins TRBV18 to TRBJ1-4; a weak D match, TRBD1 (6 bases). This CDR3 comprises 16 residues. The V end was cut by 4 bases, the J end by 0 bases, with 12 bases between. The germline CDR1 and CDR2 sequences are KGHSH and LQKENI. The CDR3 bases are TGTGCCAGCTCACTTGGACAGATCTCAACTAATGAAAAACTGTTTTTT. Amino acids: CASSLGQISTNEKLFF.

The table lists this clonotype with many counts. The chain has TRBV12-3 or TRBV12-4 and TRBJ2-3, with a weak D call TRBD2 (6 bases). The V gene lost 3 bases and the J gene lost 5 bases, with 9 bases spanning the gap. CDR3 size: 13 residues. The CDR3 DNA sequence: TGTGCCAGCAGTTTCTCCGGGAGAGATACGCAGTATTTT. It translates to CASSFSGRDTQYF.

This clonotype showed up many times. This chain joins TRBV7-7 and TRBJ2-5, with 8 bases lining up with TRBD1. Germline V gene data show CDR1 as SSHAT and CDR2 as FNYEAQ (reference sequence). The V segment lost 1 base and the J segment 5 bases; nucleotides outside the gene matches: 6. CDR3 length: 15 residues. In nucleotides, the CDR3 is TGTGCCAGCAGCTTAGGGACGGACAGGGAGGAGACCCAGTACTTC. This sequence encodes CASSLGTDREETQYF.

This clonotype was recorded many times. The chain carries TRBV9 and TRBJ2-3, with D unclear. Trimming removed 2 bases from V and 3 bases from J, with 10 bases in between. CDR3 size: 14 residues. Germline V gene sequence: CDR1 SGDLS, CDR2 YYNGEE. CDR3 sequence reads: CASSVAAGTDTQYF. In DNA form, the CDR3 reads TGTGCCAGCAGCGTGGCCGCCGGAACAGATACGCAGTATTTT.

In this sample, this clonotype turned up many times. V and J are TRBV7-2 and TRBJ2-3, with TRBD1 as a possible D gene (5 bases). V was trimmed by 1 base and J by 2 bases, leaving 7 bases between them. The CDR3 is 14 amino acids. Germline lookup yields CDR1 SGHTA and CDR2 FQGNSA. CDR3 DNA: TGTGCCAGCAGCTTAGGGGGCCTCACAGATACGCAGTATTTT. It translates to CASSLGGLTDTQYF.

V is TRBV12-3 or TRBV12-4 and J is TRBJ2-1; D ambiguous. V was trimmed by 5 bases and J by 6 bases, leaving 8 bases between them. The CDR3 contains 12 residues. The chain's CDR3 is CASSPTRNEQFF. The CDR3 DNA is TGTGCCAGCAGTCCGACCCGCAATGAGCAGTTCTTC.

This clonotype was counted ten times or more. V gene TRBV12-3 or TRBV12-4 combines with J gene TRBJ2-5; possibly TRBD1 for D (6 bases). V was pared by 7 bases and J by 5 bases, with 26 bases between. The CDR3 is 17 amino acids. The CDR3 DNA sequence: TGTGCCAGCACCTTACCCCTCCGACAGGACAAGGGGGAGACCCAGTACTTC. It encodes CASTLPLRQDKGETQYF.

Ten or more counts support this clonotype. V gene TRBV7-2 combines with J gene TRBJ1-4; 7 nucleotides align to TRBD1. This CDR3 is built from 12 residues. V gave up 4 bases and J gave up 10 bases; unmatched junction bases: 3. CDR1 is SGHTA and CDR2 is FQGNSA in the germline V gene. Here the CDR3 reads CASSSGTAKLFF. The CDR3 DNA is TGTGCCAGCAGCTCCGGGACAGCAAAACTGTTTTTT.

This clonotype was counted many times. The J gene is TRBJ2-1, the V gene TRBV20-1; D ambiguous. Germline CDR1 DFQATT, CDR2 SNEGSKA (reference sequence). V shed 0 bases and J shed 1 base, with 10 bases lying between them. The CDR3 is made up of 15 amino acids. The CDR3 spells CSARDPDWSYNEQFF. The CDR3 bases are TGCAGTGCTAGAGACCCTGACTGGTCCTACAATGAGCAGTTCTTC.

This clonotype was recorded a few times. It may be a read error: a sequence one base away is much more abundant. This chain connects TRBV20-1 to TRBJ1-1, with TRBD1 identical over 8 bases. V gave up 1 base and J gave up 0 bases; unmatched junction bases: 1. Germline loops: CDR1 DFQATT, CDR2 SNEGSKA (reference sequence). There are 14 residues in the CDR3. CDR3 coding DNA: TGCAGTGCTAGAGGGGGACAGGTGAACACTGAAGCTTTCTTT. Translating gives CSARGGQVNTEAFF.

The table lists this clonotype with many counts. The rearrangement joins TRBV7-2 to TRBJ2-1; D perhaps matches TRBD2 (5 bases). Per the germline V gene, CDR1 is SGHTA and CDR2 is FQGNSA. Trimming cost V 5 bases and J 4 bases, with 18 bases left between them. The CDR3 length is 16 residues. CDR3 protein: CASSRTEGAGYNEQFF. In nucleotides, the CDR3 is TGTGCCAGCAGCAGAACTGAGGGAGCCGGTTACAATGAGCAGTTCTTC.

This clonotype was detected many times. This chain joins TRBV7-9 and TRBJ2-1; 16 bases are shared with TRBD2. Germline CDR1 SEHNR, CDR2 FQNEAQ (reference sequence). V was clipped by 7 bases and J by 4 bases; unmatched bases: 16. The CDR3 spans 20 residues. This CDR3 is CASTPTTGTSGGAAYNEQFF. Written as DNA, the CDR3 is TGTGCCAGCACCCCTACAACCGGGACTAGCGGGGGGGCCGCTTACAATGAGCAGTTCTTC.

Regarding this clonotype: This may arise from a read error, as a much more abundant clone is one base away. The chain uses TRBV7-8 and TRBJ1-1; D may be TRBD1 (5 bases). CDR1 and CDR2 (germline): SGHVS, FQNEAQ. V was trimmed by 5 bases and J by 8 bases, leaving 21 bases between them. CDR3 length equals 15 residues. The CDR3 reads CASSPRWDYIFEAFF. The CDR3 DNA sequence: TGTGCCAGCAGCCCCAGGTGGGACTACATATTCGAAGCTTTCTTT.

This clonotype showed up many times. The chain combines TRBV20-1 with TRBJ1-5; TRBD1 agrees at 7 bases. There are 15 residues in the CDR3. Germline trimming cut 4 bases from V and 0 bases from J; bases unmatched to any gene: 6. Germline V gene sequence: CDR1 DFQATT, CDR2 SNEGSKA (reference sequence). The CDR3 spells CSAIDRDYSNQPQHF. The CDR3 nucleotides read TGCAGTGCTATCGACAGGGATTATAGCAATCAGCCCCAGCATTTT.

This clonotype was seen ten or more times. The V and J genes are TRBV29-1 and TRBJ1-5, with D possibly matching TRBD1 (6 bases). V was pared by 5 bases and J by 3 bases, with 11 bases between. The CDR3 sequence is 13 residues long. Looked up from germline, CDR1 is SQVTM and CDR2 is ANQGSEA. CDR3 in amino acids: CSVSGQINQPQHF. As DNA, the CDR3 is TGCAGCGTTTCCGGACAGATCAATCAGCCCCAGCATTTT.

This clonotype has at least ten counts. The rearrangement links TRBV7-8 to TRBJ1-1; D is undetermined. The V gene lost 7 bases and the J gene lost 3 bases, with 12 bases spanning the gap. The CDR3 runs to 13 residues. Looked up from germline, CDR1 is SGHVS and CDR2 is FQNEAQ. CDR3 nucleotide sequence: TGTGCCAGCACCTCGTCGGTTGACACTGAAGCTTTCTTT. Its protein is CASTSSVDTEAFF.